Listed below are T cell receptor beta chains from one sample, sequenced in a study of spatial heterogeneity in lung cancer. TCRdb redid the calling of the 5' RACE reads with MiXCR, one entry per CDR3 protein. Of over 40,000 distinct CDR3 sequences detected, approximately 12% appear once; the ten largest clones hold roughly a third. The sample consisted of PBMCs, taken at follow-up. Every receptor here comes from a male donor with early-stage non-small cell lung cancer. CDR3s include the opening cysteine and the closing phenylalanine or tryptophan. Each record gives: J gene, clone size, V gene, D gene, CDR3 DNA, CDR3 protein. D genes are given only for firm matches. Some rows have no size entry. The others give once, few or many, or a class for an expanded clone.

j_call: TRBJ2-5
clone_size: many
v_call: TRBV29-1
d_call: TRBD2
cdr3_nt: TGCAGCGGTACTAGCGGGGTGGGTCGGGAGACCCAGTACTTC
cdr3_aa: CSGTSGVGRETQYF

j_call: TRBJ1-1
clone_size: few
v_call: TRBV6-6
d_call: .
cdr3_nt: TGTGCCAGCAGTTCCGGGTGGGCTTTCTTT
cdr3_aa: CASSSGWAFF

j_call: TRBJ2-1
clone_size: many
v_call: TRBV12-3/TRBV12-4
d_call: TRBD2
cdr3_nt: TGTGCCAGCAGCAGACTAGCGGGGGGCAATGAGCAGTTCTTC
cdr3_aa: CASSRLAGGNEQFF

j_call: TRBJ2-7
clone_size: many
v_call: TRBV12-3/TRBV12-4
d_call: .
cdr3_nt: TGTGCCAGCAGTTTAGATAAGGGGGAAATCTACGAGCAGTACTTC
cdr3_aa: CASSLDKGEIYEQYF

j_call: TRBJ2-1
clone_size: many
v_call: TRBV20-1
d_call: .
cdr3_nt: TGCAGTGCGGGTCGTCCTTCCTACAATGAGCAGTTCTTC
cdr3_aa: CSAGRPSYNEQFF

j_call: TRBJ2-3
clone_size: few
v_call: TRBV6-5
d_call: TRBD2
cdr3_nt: TGTGCCAGCAGTCCGCCCGGACTAGTCCCAGATACGCAGTATTTT
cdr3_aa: CASSPPGLVPDTQYF

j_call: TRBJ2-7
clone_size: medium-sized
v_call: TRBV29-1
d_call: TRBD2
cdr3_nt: TGCAGCGTTAGGAGCGGGAGCCCCGAGCAGTACTTC
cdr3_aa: CSVRSGSPEQYF

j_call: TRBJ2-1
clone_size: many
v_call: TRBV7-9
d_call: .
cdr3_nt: TGTGCCAGCAGCAGCTACCGGGAACAGTTCTTC
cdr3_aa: CASSSYREQFF

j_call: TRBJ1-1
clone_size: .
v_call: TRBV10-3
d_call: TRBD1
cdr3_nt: TGTGCCATCAAGCCGGGACAGGGGGCCCCGATGAACACTGAAGCTTTCTTT
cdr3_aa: CAIKPGQGAPMNTEAFF

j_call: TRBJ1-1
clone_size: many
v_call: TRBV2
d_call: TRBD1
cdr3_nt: TGTGCCAGCAGTTACGGGACAGGGAGAACTGAAGCTTTCTTT
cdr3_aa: CASSYGTGRTEAFF

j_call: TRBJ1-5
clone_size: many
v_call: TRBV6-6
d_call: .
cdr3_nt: TGTGCCAGCAGTACCAATTCAAATCAGCCCCAGCATTTT
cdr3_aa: CASSTNSNQPQHF

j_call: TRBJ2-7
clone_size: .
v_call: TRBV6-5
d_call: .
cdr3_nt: TGTGCCAGCAGTAACCCAGGGGCCTACGAGCAGTACTTC
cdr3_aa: CASSNPGAYEQYF

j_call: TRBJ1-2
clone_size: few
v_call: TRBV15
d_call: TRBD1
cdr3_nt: TGTGCCACCAGCAGAGACTCGGCCGGGACAGTGGACTATGGCTACACCTTC
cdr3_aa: CATSRDSAGTVDYGYTF

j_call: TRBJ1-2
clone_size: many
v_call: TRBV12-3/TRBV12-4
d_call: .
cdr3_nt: TGTGCCAGCAGTTCAACGACAGAGTTGAACTATGGCTACACCTTC
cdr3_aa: CASSSTTELNYGYTF